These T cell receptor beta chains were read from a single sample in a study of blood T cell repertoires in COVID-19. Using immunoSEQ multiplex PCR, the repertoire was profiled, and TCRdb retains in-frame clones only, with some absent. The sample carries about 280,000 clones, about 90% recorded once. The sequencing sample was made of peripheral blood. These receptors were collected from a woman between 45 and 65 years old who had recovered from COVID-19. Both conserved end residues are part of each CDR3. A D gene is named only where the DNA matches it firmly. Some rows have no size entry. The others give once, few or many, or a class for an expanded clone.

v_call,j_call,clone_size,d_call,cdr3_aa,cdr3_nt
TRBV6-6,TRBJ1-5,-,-,CASNSRWSNQPQHF,TGTGCCAGCAACAGTCGGTGGTCCAATCAGCCCCAGCATTTT
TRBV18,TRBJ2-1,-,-,CASSPQEGGVGEQFF,TGTGCCAGCTCACCTCAAGAAGGGGGAGTCGGTGAGCAGTTCTTC
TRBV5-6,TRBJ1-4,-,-,CASSLDTVGRKLFF,TGTGCCAGCAGCTTAGACACGGTCGGAAGAAAACTGTTTTTT
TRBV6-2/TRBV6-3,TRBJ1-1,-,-,CASSSRVTEAFF,TGTGCCAGCAGTTCCAGGGTCACTGAAGCTTTCTTT
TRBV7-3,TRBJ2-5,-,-,CASSLSGGETQETQYF,TGTGCCAGCAGCTTATCGGGCGGGGAAACACAAGAGACCCAGTACTTC
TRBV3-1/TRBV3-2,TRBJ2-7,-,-,CASSHRDTEQYF,TGTGCCAGCAGTCACCGGGACACCGAGCAGTACTTC
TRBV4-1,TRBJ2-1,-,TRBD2,CASSRVAGGYYNEQFF,TGCGCCAGCAGCCGGGTAGCGGGAGGATACTACAATGAGCAGTTCTTC
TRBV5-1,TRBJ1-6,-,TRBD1,CASSLGTGDNSPLHF,TGCGCCAGCAGTTTAGGGACAGGGGATAATTCACCCCTCCACTTT
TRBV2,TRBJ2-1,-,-,CASSDDRHNEQFF,TGTGCCAGCAGTGATGACAGGCACAATGAGCAGTTCTTC
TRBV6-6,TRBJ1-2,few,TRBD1,CASSFDRGYGYTF,TGTGCCAGCAGTTTCGACAGGGGCTATGGCTACACCTTC
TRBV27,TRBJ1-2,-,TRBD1,CASSPTGTGTIYGYTF,TGTGCCAGCAGTCCGACCGGGACAGGGACAATCTATGGCTACACCTTC
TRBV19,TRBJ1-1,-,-,CASSIEGGFGTEAFF,TGTGCCAGTAGTATTGAAGGAGGGTTTGGCACTGAAGCTTTCTTT
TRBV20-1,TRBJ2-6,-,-,CSASSRVGGANVLTF,TGCAGTGCTAGTTCCAGGGTCGGTGGGGCCAACGTCCTGACTTTC